Below, 8 T cell receptor beta chains from the same sample are listed, as sequenced in a study of regulatory T cells in long-lasting Graves disease. With iRepertoire HTBI primers and Arm-PCR of CDR3 regions, TCR beta libraries were built. TCRdb independently ran MiXCR on the multiplex PCR reads; one entry per CDR3 protein. The sample lists roughly 560,000 distinct CDR3 sequences; about 12% were seen once. As to time point: newly diagnosed GD, antithyroid drugs for less than 3 months. Preparation of the TCR library used RNA extracted from PBMCs. These same data were also listed under a study on T cells in Graves' hyperthyroidism and ophthalmopathy.

The starting material was peripheral blood mononuclear cells (PBMCs), obtained at new diagnosis, from a patient treated with antithyroid drugs. These receptor sequences come from a woman aged 30 to 39 with Graves disease.

J is TRBJ2-7 and V is TRBV9; D call uncertain. Trimming removed 0 bases at V and 1 base at J, with 5 bases between. CDR1 is SGDLS, CDR2 YYNGEE, per germline. The CDR3 has 13 amino acids. CDR3 in DNA: TGTGCCAGCAGCGTAGAGGCGTCCTACGAGCAGTACTTC. This gives the protein CASSVEASYEQYF.

The gene calls are TRBV27 and TRBJ1-2, with D possibly being TRBD1 (5 bases). The V and J ends lost 10 bases and 3 bases respectively, with 21 bases between them. CDR3 length equals 15 residues. Germline V CDR1 and CDR2: MNHEY, SMNVEV (reference sequence). CDR3 residues: CAISTKRGGDYGYTF. The CDR3, as DNA: TGTGCCATCTCAACAAAAAGGGGAGGGGACTATGGCTACACCTTC.

This clonotype was counted a few times. V is TRBV19 and J is TRBJ1-2, with 8 bases that match TRBD1. With 3 bases clipped from V and 3 bases from J, the junction kept 9 bases outside the gene matches. The germline CDR1 and CDR2 sequences are LNHDA and SQIVND (reference sequence). The CDR3 extends over 16 amino acids. This CDR3 reads CASSIGLGTGYYGYTF. CDR3 coding DNA: TGTGCCAGTAGTATCGGATTGGGGACAGGCTACTATGGCTACACCTTC. The entire variable domain, with the rest obtained from reference TRBV19 and TRBJ1-2, is as follows: DGGITQSPKYLFRKEGQNVTLSCEQNLNHDAMYWYRQDPGQGLRLIYYSQIVNDFQKGDIAEGYSVSREKKESFPLTVTSAQKNPTAFYLCASSIGLGTGYYGYTFGSGTRLTVV.

This clonotype was recorded at least ten times. CDR3: CASSVIGQTYGYTF. CDR3 DNA: TGTGCCAGCAGTGTTATTGGACAGACCTATGGCTACACCTTC. The chain combines TRBV2 with TRBJ1-2; TRBD1 might be the D (6 bases). The CDR3 has 14 amino acids. V was clipped by 4 bases and J by 4 bases, with 13 bases between them. Germline values: CDR1 SNHLY, CDR2 FYNNEI.

This clonotype was picked up many times. The chain employs TRBV27 and TRBJ2-1, with 7 nucleotides matching TRBD1. The CDR3 runs to 15 residues. V gave up 2 bases and J gave up 4 bases; unmatched junction bases: 5. Germline V CDR1 and CDR2: MNHEY, SMNVEV (reference sequence). The chain's CDR3 is CASSLLGQPYNEQFF. The CDR3 DNA is TGTGCCAGCAGTTTACTGGGACAGCCATACAATGAGCAGTTCTTC.

This clonotype turned up a few times. The chain combines TRBV20-1 with TRBJ2-7; 7 nucleotides agree with TRBD2. Germline assignment: CDR1 DFQATT and CDR2 SNEGSKA (reference sequence). V was clipped by 1 base and J by 5 bases; unmatched bases: 11. The CDR3 totals 15 residues. CDR3 region: CSARVSAGLGHEQYF. The CDR3 DNA sequence: TGCAGTGCTAGAGTCTCAGCGGGACTGGGTCACGAGCAGTACTTC.

This clonotype has ten or more counts. The chain recombines TRBV2 with TRBJ1-3, with D maybe TRBD1 (5 bases). This CDR3 has 14 amino acids. Deletions cut 7 bases from V and 0 bases from J, with 10 bases between. In germline, CDR1 is SNHLY, CDR2 FYNNEI. CDR3 nucleotide sequence: TGTGCCAGCAAAATAGGGGTCTCTGGAAACACCATATATTTT. Its translation: CASKIGVSGNTIYF.

This clonotype came up many times. The chain couples TRBV28 to TRBJ2-5, with a possible D match to TRBD2 (6 bases). V lost 0 bases and J lost 1, with 15 bases in between. Germline V gives CDR1 MDHEN, CDR2 SYDVKM. The CDR3 loop spans 17 amino acids. The CDR3 protein is CASSLWTRDLSQETQYF. Here the CDR3 DNA reads TGTGCCAGCAGTTTATGGACTAGGGATCTAAGCCAAGAGACCCAGTACTTC.